There are many counts of the clone carrying this T cell receptor (beta chain). This record belongs to a study of neurological immune-mediated disorders. The cDNA was synthesized by means of template-switch 5'RACE, which was carried out with 10-nucleotide random UMIs. A single record per CDR3 protein comes from TCRdb applying MiXCR to the 5' RACE reads. This table holds under 40,000 distinct CDR3 sequences, 7% to 8.5% found once. The TCR originated in a man aged 50 or older in good health. The sequenced sample was CD4+ T cells from blood.

The CDR3 bases are TGTGCCAGCAGCTGGGCGGGAGCTAACACCGGGGAGCTGTTTTTT. It codes for CASSWAGANTGELFF. The rearrangement joins TRBV4-2 to TRBJ2-2; TRBD2 aligns across 7 bases. The CDR3 has 15 residues. Trimming took 5 bases from V and 2 from J; bases not matched to a gene: 5. In germline, CDR1 is LGHNA, CDR2 YNFKEQ.